This T cell receptor (beta chain) was found in a study of regulatory T cells in long-lasting Graves disease. Building the TCR beta libraries relied on iRepertoire HTBI primers, and CDR3 regions underwent Arm-PCR. TCRdb ran MiXCR on the multiplex PCR reads and lists one entry per CDR3 protein. Of 410,000 or so distinct CDR3 sequences in the sample, more than 12% were seen once. At least ten counts were recorded for this clonotype. Its antigen is unknown. The time point: newly diagnosed GD, antithyroid drugs for less than 3 months. Making the TCR library involved RNA that had been extracted from PBMCs. The V gene's germline CDR1 is DFQATT and CDR2 SNEGSKA (reference sequence). V lost 1 base, J lost 4 bases, and 8 bases stayed unmatched. CDR3 length: 16 residues. Findings and caveats of the study: Persistent disease preferred TRBV28, TRBJ1-2 and TRBJ2-5. Compared with new cases, persistent Graves' patients showed reduced TCR diversity.

The sample was also reused in another study, on T cells in Graves' hyperthyroidism and ophthalmopathy. From that report: No ophthalmopathy progression within 18 months constituted stable Graves' hyperthyroidism. Thyroid ultrasound and orbital computed tomography, with clinical symptoms and serum thyroxine and TRAb, informed diagnoses.

The source material was peripheral blood mononuclear cells (PBMCs), sampled at new diagnosis, from a patient treated with antithyroid drugs. The TCR originated in a woman aged 25 to 39 with Graves disease. The J gene is TRBJ1-5, the V gene TRBV20-1, with 9 bases lining up with TRBD1. The CDR3 sequence is CSARVLGQGRNQPQHF. In DNA, the CDR3 is TGCAGTGCTAGAGTCCTGGGACAGGGTAGGAATCAGCCCCAGCATTTT.